Below, 21 T cell receptor beta chains from the same sample are listed, as sequenced in a study of cytomegalovirus exposure and HLA in healthy donors. Primers: 60 Vbeta forward and 13 Jbeta reverse. Method: immunoSEQ multiplex PCR; TCRdb's copy keeps in-frame clones and lacks some. The data contain about 130,000 clones, approximately 80% of them singletons. Sequenced input: PBMCs. The origin of the receptors is a man aged 30 to 39 in good health and CMV-seropositive.

The chain links TRBV5-1 to TRBJ2-7; 9 bases map to TRBD2. In germline, CDR1 is SGHRS, CDR2 YFSETQ. The CDR3 runs 16 residues. V shed 0 bases and J 1 base; nucleotides not matched to a gene: 5. CDR3 DNA sequence: TGCGCCAGCAGCTTGGGGGGACTAGCTTCTTCCTACGAGCAGTACTTC. Translating gives CASSLGGLASSYEQYF.

This clone showed up just once. The chain recombines TRBV4-2 with TRBJ2-4; D is unclear. V was pared by 0 bases and J by 9 bases, with 9 bases between. The germline CDR1 and CDR2 sequences are LGHNA and YNFKEQ. The CDR3 runs 13 residues. CDR3 sequence: CASSQDLDVIQYF. The CDR3 nucleotides read TGTGCCAGCAGCCAAGATCTAGACGTCATTCAGTACTTC.

The chain carries TRBV27 and TRBJ1-2, with D possibly TRBD1 on 5 matching bases. The V end was cut by 6 bases, the J end by 7 bases, with 15 bases between. CDR3 size: 13 residues. The germline V gene has CDR1 MNHEY and CDR2 SMNVEV (reference sequence). CDR3 in DNA: TGTGCCAGCAGCCCGGGACCGGGGGGTGGCTACACCTTC. Translated, it gives CASSPGPGGGYTF.

The V gene is TRBV30, the J gene TRBJ1-4; a weak D match, TRBD1 (6 bases). Per the germline V gene, CDR1 is GTSNPN and CDR2 is SVGIG (reference sequence). The CDR3 is 13 amino acids. V was shortened by 2 bases and J by 4 bases, with 8 bases between the two germline ends. CDR3 sequence (DNA): TGTGCCTGGAGTCGACAGGATAATGAAAAACTGTTTTTT. Its protein product is CAWSRQDNEKLFF.

This clone was seen only a few times. The V gene is TRBV7-2, the J gene TRBJ2-1, with 14 bases identical to TRBD2. This CDR3 is 15 amino acids long. The J segment lost 16 bases and the V segment lost 4 bases, leaving 12 bases of the junction unmatched. Looked up from germline, CDR1 is SGHTA and CDR2 is FQGNSA. CDR3 coding DNA: TGTGCCAGCAGCTCACCGGGACTAGCGGGAGAGGGTGGATTCTTC. Translated, it gives CASSSPGLAGEGGFF.

This chain links TRBV28 with TRBJ2-5; 13 positions match TRBD2. The CDR3 is 15 residues long. V shed 5 bases, J shed 5 bases, and the junction held 5 bases outside the gene matches. Per the germline V gene, CDR1 is MDHEN and CDR2 is SYDVKM. CDR3 in amino acids: CASSRLAGGGETQYF. CDR3 coding DNA: TGTGCCAGCAGTAGACTAGCGGGAGGTGGGGAGACCCAGTACTTC.

The chain links TRBV27 to TRBJ1-5, with a possible D match to TRBD1 (5 bases). Trimming left V 2 bases short and J 1 base short, with 9 bases between. The CDR3 has 15 residues. Per the germline V gene, CDR1 is MNHEY and CDR2 is SMNVEV (reference sequence). The CDR3 region has the DNA TGTGCCAGCAGTTTACTGGGGCCAAGCAATCAGCCCCAGCATTTT. This gives the protein CASSLLGPSNQPQHF.

The chain recombines TRBV5-5 with TRBJ1-4, with D perhaps matching TRBD1 (5 bases). Trimming shortened V by 0 bases and J by 8 bases, and 14 bases separated the two germline ends. This CDR3 has 15 amino acids. CDR1 is SGHKS and CDR2 is YYEKEE in the germline V gene (reference sequence). The CDR3 sequence: CASSLGGLAGEKLFF. DNA of the CDR3: TGTGCCAGCAGCTTGGGGGGGTTAGCGGGAGAAAAACTGTTTTTT.

This rearrangement joins TRBV29-1 to TRBJ2-7; a weak D match, TRBD1 (5 bases). The V end was cut by 0 bases, the J end by 1 base, with 16 bases between. This CDR3 region has 16 residues. Germline V CDR1 and CDR2: SQVTM, ANQGSEA. CDR3 residues: CSVEDSQVGESYEQYF. CDR3 coding DNA: TGCAGCGTTGAAGATTCTCAGGTAGGGGAATCCTACGAGCAGTACTTC.

The chain recombines TRBV29-1 with TRBJ1-1; no reliable D call. The CDR3 has 11 amino acids. In germline, CDR1 is SQVTM, CDR2 ANQGSEA. With 4 bases removed from V and 11 bases from J, the gap between germline ends came to 14 bases. DNA for the CDR3: TGCAGCGTTGTGAGGGAACTGAGGGCTTTCTTT. This translates into CSVVRELRAFF.

V and J are TRBV6-5 and TRBJ2-3, with TRBD1 identical over 7 bases. V was clipped by 8 bases and J by 0 bases; unmatched bases: 2. Germline CDR1 reads MNHEY; CDR2 reads SVGAGI. This CDR3 contains 13 residues. CDR3 loop: CASRDSSTDTQYF. For the CDR3, the DNA is TGTGCCAGCCGGGACAGTAGCACAGATACGCAGTATTTT.

A few counts support this clone. The chain recombines TRBV5-4 with TRBJ2-2, with 13 nucleotides matching TRBD2. The V segment lost 4 bases and the J segment 6 bases; nucleotides outside the gene matches: 12. This CDR3 has 18 residues. The V gene's germline CDR1 is SGHNT and CDR2 YYREEE (reference sequence). The DNA for the CDR3 is TGTGCCAGCAGCGGGAAGGGACTAGCGGGACGAGGATCCGGGGAGCTGTTTTTT. This gives the protein CASSGKGLAGRGSGELFF.

V gene TRBV10-1 combines with J gene TRBJ2-3; D is unresolved. The CDR3 has 15 amino acids. V was trimmed by 3 bases and J by 1 base, leaving 11 bases between them. The germline CDR1 and CDR2 sequences are WNHNN and SYGVQD (reference sequence). The CDR3: CASSDAYRGTDTQYF. In DNA form, the CDR3 reads TGCGCCAGCAGTGATGCGTACAGAGGCACAGATACGCAGTATTTT.

The chain uses TRBV27 and TRBJ2-7, with 9 positions matching TRBD2. V lost 3 bases and J lost 3; bases outside the gene matches: 6. Germline CDR1 is MNHEY and CDR2 is SMNVEV (reference sequence). The CDR3 contains 15 residues. The CDR3 nucleotides are TGTGCCAGCAGTTTGGCGCTAGCGGGACACTACGAGCAGTACTTC. Protein sequence: CASSLALAGHYEQYF.

The rearrangement links TRBV4-2 to TRBJ1-5, with 8 bases aligning to TRBD1. Germline trimming cut 3 bases from V and 2 bases from J; bases unmatched to any gene: 6. The CDR3 runs 16 residues. Germline CDR1 LGHNA, CDR2 YNFKEQ. The CDR3: CASSHGGQGGNQPQHF. Written as DNA, the CDR3 is TGTGCCAGCAGCCACGGTGGACAGGGAGGCAATCAGCCCCAGCATTTT.

This clone was detected only once. V and J are TRBV5-1 and TRBJ1-3; no firm D call. CDR1 and CDR2 (germline): SGHRS, YFSETQ. This CDR3 is 16 amino acids long. With 0 bases removed from V and 0 bases from J, the gap between germline ends came to 10 bases. CDR3 bases: TGCGCCAGCAGCTTGGCCTTGGGCCCCTCTGGAAACACCATATATTTT. Protein product: CASSLALGPSGNTIYF.

V and J are TRBV2 and TRBJ2-1; D unclear. Between the trimmed V and J ends, which lost 4 bases and 6 bases, there was a span of 10 bases. The CDR3 spans 13 residues. The germline V gene encodes CDR1 SNHLY and CDR2 FYNNEI. The CDR3 region is CASSGTSGNEQFF. Here the CDR3 DNA reads TGTGCCAGCAGTGGTACCTCGGGCAATGAGCAGTTCTTC.

The sample holds one count of this clone. This chain uses TRBV28 with TRBJ2-5; 7 bases map to TRBD1. The V gene end was trimmed by 5 bases and the J gene end by 6 bases; junction bases not matched to a gene: 9. The length of the CDR3 is 14 residues. CDR1 is MDHEN, CDR2 SYDVKM, per germline. The CDR3 loop reads CASSVSTGKKTQYF. CDR3 bases: TGTGCCAGCAGTGTCTCGACAGGGAAAAAGACCCAGTACTTC.

The chain uses TRBV28 and TRBJ2-5; tentative D call: TRBD2 (6 bases). The CDR3 extends over 11 amino acids. The germline gives CDR1 MDHEN, CDR2 SYDVKM. V dropped 3 bases and J dropped 7 bases, with 6 bases sitting between them. This CDR3 is CASSLGGTQYF. CDR3 nucleotides: TGTGCCAGCAGTTTGGGGGGGACCCAGTACTTC.

The CDR3: CAIGDLKETQYF. As DNA, the CDR3 is TGTGCCATCGGGGACTTAAAAGAGACCCAGTACTTC. This chain joins TRBV10-3 and TRBJ2-5; the D gene is possibly TRBD2 (6 bases). Trimming took 8 bases from V and 3 from J, leaving 10 bases between them. Germline V gene sequence: CDR1 ENHRY, CDR2 SYGVKD. This CDR3 is 12 amino acids long.

This clone has only a few counts. This chain joins TRBV6-1 and TRBJ1-5, with D perhaps matching TRBD1 (5 bases). The germline CDR1 and CDR2 sequences are MNHNS and SASEGT. V lost 2 bases and J lost 3, with 14 bases in between. The CDR3 runs 16 residues. The CDR3 region has the DNA TGTGCCAGCAGTGAAAGAAGGGGCAGAAACAATCAGCCCCAGCATTTT. It yields the protein CASSERRGRNNQPQHF.